This T cell receptor (beta chain) was sequenced in a study of regulatory T cells in long-lasting Graves disease. The CDR3 length is 15 residues. CDR1 is SGHVS, CDR2 FQNEAQ, per germline. The J segment lost 5 bases and the V segment lost 2 bases, leaving 4 bases of the junction unmatched. Study-wide findings and caveats: Persistent Graves' patients had lower TCR diversity than newly diagnosed ones. Gene preferences differed: TRBV28, TRBJ1-2, TRBJ2-5 in persistent cases.

Time point in this sample: persistent/refractory GD, antithyroid drugs over 5 years with positive TRAb. The authors made the TCR library using RNA they extracted from PBMCs. In this cohort, patients came from an endocrinology department located in Xi'an, China. For TCR beta, libraries came from iRepertoire HTBI primers and Arm-PCR of CDR3 regions. TCRdb processed the multiplex PCR reads anew with MiXCR; each CDR3 protein has one entry. The data show 350,000 to 450,000 distinct CDR3 sequences, around a fifth seen once. This clonotype was recorded at least ten times. Antigen unknown. The genes are TRBV7-8 and TRBJ2-2; 8 positions agree with TRBD2. This clonotype was obtained from a female donor with Graves disease. The source was peripheral blood mononuclear cells (PBMCs), collected when the disease was refractory, from a patient treated with antithyroid drugs. This CDR3 is CASSLIGRGTGELFF. CDR3 DNA: TGTGCCAGCAGCTTAATCGGGAGGGGGACCGGGGAGCTGTTTTTT.